Presented here are 9 T cell receptor beta chains from one specimen sequenced in a study of human T cells and chemical hapten exposure. Time point meaning: patch test 1, 2 weeks after DPC sensitization. Treatment noted: therapeutic diphenylcyclopropenone sensitization with weekly scalp DPC. MiXCR, run by TCRdb on the RACE reads, gives a single entry per CDR3 protein. The sample holds some 77,000 distinct CDR3 sequences, over 9% seen once. Sequenced material: whole blood, taken in connection with sensitization to the hapten diphenylcyclopropenone (DPC). The receptor set was obtained from a woman in her forties or fifties with alopecia areata. Some clones in this sample may be carry-over from other donors' samples.

The chain carries TRBV27 and TRBJ1-6, with 8 bases identical to TRBD1. Germline CDR1 reads MNHEY; CDR2 reads SMNVEV (reference sequence). V trimming: 2 bases; J trimming: 5 bases; junction bases outside the gene matches: 2. The CDR3 runs 15 residues. CDR3 loop: CASSLDRGNNSPLHF. The CDR3 DNA reads as TGTGCCAGCAGTTTAGACAGGGGAAATAATTCACCCCTCCACTTT.

This chain connects TRBV20-1 to TRBJ2-7; 9 bases agree with TRBD2. Trimming took 2 bases from V and 8 from J; bases not matched to a gene: 7. Germline V gene data show CDR1 as DFQATT and CDR2 as SNEGSKA (reference sequence). This CDR3 spans 13 amino acids. CDR3 DNA sequence: TGCAGTGCTAGAAGGCTAGCGGGACCTCAGCAGTACTTC. Protein product: CSARRLAGPQQYF.

This clonotype was recorded at least ten times. The V gene is TRBV7-3, the J gene TRBJ1-2, with a weak D call TRBD1 (6 bases). CDR3 length: 15 residues. V was clipped by 5 bases and J by 2 bases, with 15 bases between them. Per germline, CDR1 SGHTA and CDR2 FQGTGA. DNA of the CDR3: TGTGCCAGCAGCCGAACGGGCGGGGGCAACTATGGCTACACCTTC. As protein: CASSRTGGGNYGYTF. Full variable domain (outside the CDR3, taken from reference TRBV7-3 and TRBJ1-2): GAGVSQTPSNKVTEKGKYVELRCDPISGHTALYWYRQSLGQGPEFLIYFQGTGAADDSGLPNDRFFAVRPEGSVSTLKIQRTERGDSAVYLCASSRTGGGNYGYTFGSGTRLTVV.

This clonotype was seen a few times. This chain links TRBV29-1 with TRBJ2-7; 13 bases map to TRBD2. The CDR3 spans 16 residues. Looked up from germline, CDR1 is SQVTM and CDR2 is ANQGSEA. The V segment lost 0 bases and the J segment 2 bases; nucleotides outside the gene matches: 4. In nucleotides, the CDR3 is TGCAGCGTTGAAGATGGACTAGCGGGAGTCCCCTACGAGCAGTACTTC. It specifies CSVEDGLAGVPYEQYF.

V is TRBV5-1 and J is TRBJ1-2; 8 nucleotides match TRBD1. The ends lost 0 bases at V and 7 bases at J; junction bases unmatched: 2. Germline lookup yields CDR1 SGHRS and CDR2 YFSETQ. The CDR3 is 13 amino acids. As DNA, the CDR3 is TGCGCCAGCAGCTTGGGGACAGGGTTTGGCTACACCTTC. The encoded protein is CASSLGTGFGYTF. Variable domain in full (rest from reference TRBV5-1 and TRBJ1-2): KAGVTQTPRYLIKTRGQQVTLSCSPISGHRSVSWYQQTPGQGLQFLFEYFSETQRNKGNFPGRFSGRQFSNSRSEMNVSTLELGDSALYLCASSLGTGFGYTFGSGTRLTVV.

In its sample, this clonotype was seen a few times. This chain connects TRBV19 to TRBJ2-7, with 7 nucleotides matching TRBD1. After removal of 7 bases from V and 4 bases from J, the junction contained 7 bases not matched to a gene. CDR3 length: 13 residues. CDR1 and CDR2 from the germline V gene are LNHDA and SQIVND (reference sequence). The CDR3 spells CASNTGTDYEQYF. CDR3 DNA sequence: TGTGCCAGTAATACCGGGACAGATTACGAGCAGTACTTC.

V usage is TRBV20-1 and J usage is TRBJ2-1, with D possibly being TRBD2 (6 bases). The CDR3 runs to 14 residues. V lost 6 bases, J lost 0 bases, and 12 bases lay in between. Germline V gene data show CDR1 as DFQATT and CDR2 as SNEGSKA (reference sequence). CDR3 region: CSAEGLSSYNEQFF. The CDR3 nucleotides read TGCAGTGCGGAGGGGTTAAGCTCCTACAATGAGCAGTTCTTC.

This clonotype has more than one count but fewer than ten. The CDR3 spells CASSEALRGNQPQHF. CDR3 bases: TGTGCCAGCAGTGAAGCGCTTCGCGGTAATCAGCCCCAGCATTTT. The V and J genes are TRBV2 and TRBJ1-5; no definite D call. This CDR3 spans 15 amino acids. Germline V gives CDR1 SNHLY, CDR2 FYNNEI. Trimming cost V 0 bases and J 4 bases, with 10 bases left between them.

This clonotype was recorded a few times. The chain is built from TRBV7-2 and TRBJ2-5; the D gene is possibly TRBD2 (6 bases). The germline gives CDR1 SGHTA, CDR2 FQGNSA. This CDR3 has 16 residues. V dropped 5 bases and J dropped 5 bases, with 21 bases sitting between them. The CDR3 sequence: CASSPQIGLASETQYF. The CDR3 DNA reads as TGTGCCAGCAGCCCCCAAATCGGGCTAGCGTCCGAGACCCAGTACTTC.